The 28 T cell receptor beta chains below come from one sample, sequenced in a study of response to subunit inactivated influenza vaccine. TCRdb passed the RT-PCR reads through MiXCR, listing each CDR3 protein once. The table includes more than 200,000 distinct CDR3 sequences, less than 15% detected once. Sample: non-naive T cells sorted from PBMCs, taken around 15 days before vaccination. The receptors originated from a man aged 45-65 years who received an inactivated influenza vaccine.

This clonotype has ten or more counts. This chain joins TRBV7-8 and TRBJ2-1, with TRBD2 identical over 7 bases. This CDR3 spans 17 amino acids. The V gene end was trimmed by 1 base and the J gene end by 6 bases; junction bases not matched to a gene: 12. In germline, CDR1 is SGHVS, CDR2 FQNEAQ. CDR3 residues: CASSLGSGGRVFNEQFF. CDR3 bases: TGTGCCAGCAGCTTAGGATCGGGCGGGAGAGTATTCAATGAGCAGTTCTTC.

This clonotype was seen repeatedly, ten times or more. This sequence joins TRBV5-5 and TRBJ2-1, with D possibly matching TRBD2 (6 bases). The CDR3 length is 15 residues. Trimming stripped 4 bases from V and 0 bases from J, with 11 bases between. Germline CDR1 reads SGHKS; CDR2 reads YYEKEE (reference sequence). The chain's CDR3 is CASSIAAPSYNEQFF. CDR3 DNA: TGTGCCAGCAGCATAGCGGCCCCCTCCTACAATGAGCAGTTCTTC.

This clonotype was observed at least ten times. CDR3 protein: CASSLMGRTSLSYNEQFF. The CDR3 DNA sequence: TGTGCCAGCAGCTTAATGGGAAGGACTAGCCTCTCCTACAATGAGCAGTTCTTC. V is TRBV7-3 and J is TRBJ2-1; 8 bases fit TRBD2. The CDR3 has 18 residues. Germline lookup yields CDR1 SGHTA and CDR2 FQGTGA. With V trimmed by 1 base and J by 0 bases, 8 bases remained unmatched. The variable domain in full, completed from reference TRBV7-3 and TRBJ2-1, reads GAGVSQTPSNKVTEKGKYVELRCDPISGHTALYWYRQSLGQGPEFLIYFQGTGAADDSGLPNDRFFAVRPEGSVSTLKIQRTERGDSAVYLCASSLMGRTSLSYNEQFFGPGTRLTVL.

The chain employs TRBV20-1 and TRBJ1-1; perhaps TRBD1 as D (5 bases). Trimming removed 3 bases at V and 4 bases at J, with 12 bases between. This CDR3 is built from 13 residues. Germline assignment: CDR1 DFQATT and CDR2 SNEGSKA (reference sequence). CDR3 sequence: CSARTSGGTEAFF. CDR3 nucleotides: TGCAGTGCTAGGACTAGCGGGGGCACTGAAGCTTTCTTT.

For this clonotype: A much larger clone differs from this one at a single base, so this may be a read error. The gene calls are TRBV2 and TRBJ2-3; D remains unclear. Germline CDR1 SNHLY, CDR2 FYNNEI. This CDR3 has 15 amino acids. For the CDR3, the DNA is TGTGCCAGCAGTGACAGTCTGTATCCCACAGATACGCAGTGTTTT. It translates to CASSDSLYPTDTQCF.

This clonotype was counted many times. The gene calls are TRBV5-1 and TRBJ2-2, with TRBD1 matching over 10 bases. The V and J ends lost 4 bases and 6 bases, in that order; junction bases with no gene match: 6. Germline values: CDR1 SGHRS, CDR2 YFSETQ. The CDR3 length is 15 residues. Here the CDR3 DNA reads TGCGCCAGCAGCCCGAGGACAGGGGGTGCCGGGGAGCTGTTTTTT. Translation: CASSPRTGGAGELFF.

On this clonotype: A much more abundant neighbour one base away suggests this may be a read error. This sequence joins TRBV7-8 and TRBJ2-3; no reliable D call. The V gene lost 2 bases and the J gene lost 5 bases, with 17 bases spanning the gap. The germline CDR1 and CDR2 sequences are SGHVS and FQNEAQ. This CDR3 region has 16 residues. This CDR3 reads CASSLRAGVLIDTQYF. CDR3 nucleotide sequence: TGTGCCAGCAGCTTACGCGCTGGAGTCCTCATAGATACGCAGTATTTT.

This clonotype came up many times. V gene TRBV5-1 combines with J gene TRBJ2-3, with D possibly being TRBD1 (7 bases). V was clipped by 4 bases and J by 5 bases, with 14 bases between them. Germline values: CDR1 SGHRS, CDR2 YFSETQ. CDR3 size: 14 residues. CDR3 DNA: TGCGCCAGCAGCCTCGGGACAGCGGGAGATACGCAGTATTTT. Translation gives CASSLGTAGDTQYF.

V usage is TRBV6-1 and J usage is TRBJ2-5; a weak D match, TRBD1 (6 bases). V lost 2 bases, J lost 5 bases, and 18 bases lay in between. Germline assignment: CDR1 MNHNS and CDR2 SASEGT. The CDR3 has 16 residues. CDR3 protein: CASSERGSGGLETQYF. The CDR3, as DNA: TGTGCCAGCAGTGAAAGGGGGTCAGGCGGTTTGGAGACCCAGTACTTC.

Ten or more counts support this clonotype. The rearrangement uses TRBV24-1 and TRBJ2-1; D remains unclear. The CDR3 is made up of 14 amino acids. The germline V and J ends were trimmed by 2 bases and 7 bases, with 11 bases remaining between them. Germline CDR1 KGHDR, CDR2 SFDVKD. The CDR3 here is CATSDSRAGNEQFF. CDR3 sequence (DNA): TGTGCCACCAGTGATTCCCGGGCCGGTAATGAGCAGTTCTTC.

This clonotype was seen at least ten times. The genes are TRBV14 and TRBJ1-2, with D unresolved. The CDR3 consists of 13 residues. Germline V gene data show CDR1 as SGHDN and CDR2 as FVKESK. Trimming removed 4 bases from V and 7 bases from J, with 13 bases in between. The CDR3 DNA reads as TGTGCCAGCAGCCGGATGGAATTGCGTGGCTACACCTTC. It codes for CASSRMELRGYTF.

This clonotype was seen at least ten times. This chain uses TRBV20-1 with TRBJ2-1; a possible D gene is TRBD2 (6 bases). This CDR3 has 14 amino acids. In germline, CDR1 is DFQATT, CDR2 SNEGSKA (reference sequence). Trimming shortened V by 6 bases and J by 4 bases, and 16 bases separated the two germline ends. For the CDR3, the DNA is TGCAGTGCGTCCTCTGCGGGGAGATACAATGAGCAGTTCTTC. Its protein is CSASSAGRYNEQFF.

The CDR3 region is CASSDSGYRYQQYF. The CDR3 DNA follows: TGTGCCAGCAGCGATAGTGGATACAGGTACCAGCAGTACTTC. V gene TRBV7-8 combines with J gene TRBJ2-7, with D maybe TRBD1 (5 bases). CDR3 size: 14 residues. The germline V gene has CDR1 SGHVS and CDR2 FQNEAQ. V lost 5 bases, J lost 8 bases, and 19 bases lay in between.

This clonotype came up a few times. This chain connects TRBV5-1 to TRBJ1-1, with unresolved D. CDR3 length: 14 amino acids. Between the trimmed V and J ends, which lost 4 bases and 5 bases, there was a span of 15 bases. CDR1 and CDR2 (germline): SGHRS, YFSETQ. The CDR3, as DNA: TGCGCCAGCAGCAGAACTTTCGATGGAACTGAAGCTTTCTTT. It encodes CASSRTFDGTEAFF.

This clonotype was picked up many times. V and J are TRBV6-1 and TRBJ2-1; tentatively, D is TRBD1 (6 bases). CDR3 size: 15 residues. Trimming removed 6 bases from V and 10 bases from J, with 22 bases in between. The germline V gene has CDR1 MNHNS and CDR2 SASEGT. The CDR3 sequence: CASSVVLGGNKEQFF. In nucleotides, the CDR3 is TGTGCCAGCAGCGTAGTATTAGGGGGTAATAAAGAGCAGTTCTTC.

For the CDR3, the DNA is TGCAGTCGGACTAGCGGGGAGCATGAGCAGTTCTTC. Translating gives CSRTSGEHEQFF. The chain joins TRBV20-1 to TRBJ2-1; 12 bases agree with TRBD2. The CDR3 totals 12 residues. J lost 8 bases, V lost 8 bases, and 4 bases had no gene match. Germline V gene sequence: CDR1 DFQATT, CDR2 SNEGSKA (reference sequence).

This clonotype was recorded a few times. The J gene is TRBJ2-3, the V gene TRBV24-1; no clear D gene. Looked up from germline, CDR1 is KGHDR and CDR2 is SFDVKD. The CDR3 length is 13 residues. Trimming shortened V by 1 base and J by 3 bases, and 4 bases separated the two germline ends. The CDR3, as DNA: TGTGCCACCAGTGATTTTCGGACAGATACGCAGTATTTT. This gives the protein CATSDFRTDTQYF.

The chain uses TRBV3-1 and TRBJ2-2; D might be TRBD2 (6 bases). The V gene lost 0 bases and the J gene lost 5 bases, with 10 bases spanning the gap. This CDR3 is built from 15 residues. Per the germline V gene, CDR1 is LGHDT and CDR2 is YNNKEL (reference sequence). The CDR3 here is CASSQELASTGELFF. The CDR3 DNA reads TGTGCCAGCAGCCAAGAACTAGCCTCTACCGGGGAGCTGTTTTTT.

Many counts were recorded for this clonotype. The chain has TRBV5-1 and TRBJ2-5; TRBD1 agrees at 7 bases. The CDR3 loop spans 14 amino acids. Germline trimming cut 1 base from V and 3 bases from J; bases unmatched to any gene: 3. Germline V gene data show CDR1 as SGHRS and CDR2 as YFSETQ. CDR3 nucleotides: TGCGCCAGCAGCTTGCAGACAGGGAAAGAGACCCAGTACTTC. Its protein is CASSLQTGKETQYF. The entire variable domain, with the rest obtained from reference TRBV5-1 and TRBJ2-5, is as follows: KAGVTQTPRYLIKTRGQQVTLSCSPISGHRSVSWYQQTPGQGLQFLFEYFSETQRNKGNFPGRFSGRQFSNSRSEMNVSTLELGDSALYLCASSLQTGKETQYFGPGTRLLVL.

This clonotype was recorded at least ten times. V is TRBV6-6 and J is TRBJ1-5; D is unresolved. V lost 5 bases and J lost 7, with 9 bases in between. The CDR3 spans 12 residues. CDR1 and CDR2 from the germline V gene are MNHNY and SVGAGI (reference sequence). CDR3 region: CASSRVGQPQHF. The CDR3 nucleotides are TGTGCCAGCAGTCGGGTCGGGCAGCCCCAGCATTTT.

The chain has TRBV5-1 and TRBJ1-1; weak D call: TRBD1 (6 bases). V was clipped by 4 bases and J by 3 bases, with 13 bases between them. The CDR3 is made up of 14 amino acids. Germline V gene lookup returns CDR1 SGHRS and CDR2 YFSETQ. This CDR3 is CASSRGGPDTEAFF. CDR3 nucleotides: TGCGCCAGCAGCAGGGGGGGCCCGGACACTGAAGCTTTCTTT.

This clonotype was counted ten times or more. The chain links TRBV7-7 to TRBJ2-5, with a weak D call TRBD1 (6 bases). Per germline, CDR1 SSHAT and CDR2 FNYEAQ (reference sequence). The V gene lost 5 bases and the J gene lost 5 bases, with 18 bases spanning the gap. The length of the CDR3 is 15 residues. CDR3 sequence: CASSSGRQGKETQYF. The DNA of the CDR3 is TGTGCCAGCAGCAGTGGTAGGCAGGGGAAGGAGACCCAGTACTTC.

The chain couples TRBV20-1 to TRBJ2-3; 9 bases align to TRBD2. V lost 5 bases, J lost 9 bases, and 15 bases stayed unmatched. Germline assignment: CDR1 DFQATT and CDR2 SNEGSKA (reference sequence). CDR3 length equals 15 residues. CDR3 loop: CSAVPIAGAPGTQYF. In DNA form, the CDR3 reads TGCAGTGCTGTTCCCATAGCGGGAGCCCCAGGCACGCAGTATTTT.

This clonotype was counted at least ten times. The chain joins TRBV20-1 to TRBJ2-1; no clear D. Between the trimmed V and J ends, which lost 6 bases and 4 bases, there was a span of 10 bases. Per germline, CDR1 DFQATT and CDR2 SNEGSKA (reference sequence). CDR3 size: 12 residues. CDR3 coding DNA: TGCAGTGCCCCGGCCAGATACAATGAGCAGTTCTTC. It codes for CSAPARYNEQFF.

This clonotype has ten or more counts. The chain employs TRBV20-1 and TRBJ2-7; 12 bases map to TRBD2. This CDR3 region has 14 residues. Trimming at V came to 6 bases and at J to 5 bases, leaving 8 bases not matched to a gene. Germline V gene lookup returns CDR1 DFQATT and CDR2 SNEGSKA (reference sequence). CDR3 bases: TGCAGTGCGCTAGGACTAGCGGGAATGCACGAGCAGTACTTC. It yields the protein CSALGLAGMHEQYF.

This chain links TRBV5-1 with TRBJ1-2; no definite D call. V shed 0 bases and J shed 4 bases, with 10 bases lying between them. Germline CDR1 is SGHRS and CDR2 is YFSETQ. The CDR3 is made up of 14 amino acids. CDR3 amino acids: CASSLDGQSYGYTF. CDR3 DNA: TGCGCCAGCAGCTTGGATGGCCAATCCTATGGCTACACCTTC.

The table lists this clonotype with a few counts. The chain links TRBV30 to TRBJ2-1; 7 bases match TRBD1. CDR3 length: 14 amino acids. The ends lost 5 bases at V and 8 bases at J; junction bases unmatched: 12. Germline CDR1 GTSNPN, CDR2 SVGIG (reference sequence). CDR3 sequence reads: CAWGRGITRDEQFF. CDR3 DNA sequence: TGTGCCTGGGGCAGGGGGATAACTCGGGATGAGCAGTTCTTC.

At least ten counts were recorded for this clonotype. The chain recombines TRBV20-1 with TRBJ1-4; a weak D match, TRBD1 (5 bases). Germline CDR1 and CDR2: DFQATT and SNEGSKA (reference sequence). V was cut by 1 base and J by 6 bases, with 18 bases left in between. The CDR3 is 16 amino acids. In DNA, the CDR3 is TGCAGTGCTAGAGGGGGCGATCTCGCCATCGATGAAAAACTGTTTTTT. It translates to CSARGGDLAIDEKLFF.